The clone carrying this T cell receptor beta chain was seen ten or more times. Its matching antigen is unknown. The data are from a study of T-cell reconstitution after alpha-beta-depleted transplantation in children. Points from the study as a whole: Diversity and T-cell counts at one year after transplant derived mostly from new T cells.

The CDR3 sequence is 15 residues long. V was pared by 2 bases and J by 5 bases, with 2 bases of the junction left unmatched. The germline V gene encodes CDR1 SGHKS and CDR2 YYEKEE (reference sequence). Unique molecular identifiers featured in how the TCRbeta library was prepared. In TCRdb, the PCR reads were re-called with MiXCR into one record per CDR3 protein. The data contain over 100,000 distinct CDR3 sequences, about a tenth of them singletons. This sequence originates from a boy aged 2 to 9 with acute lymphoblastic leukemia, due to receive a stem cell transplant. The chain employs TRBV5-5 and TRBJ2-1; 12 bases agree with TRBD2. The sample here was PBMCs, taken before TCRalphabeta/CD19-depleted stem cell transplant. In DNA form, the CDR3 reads TGTGCCAGCAGCTTTCTAGCGGGAGGGGACAATGAGCAGTTCTTC. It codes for CASSFLAGGDNEQFF.